This T cell receptor (beta chain) is drawn from a study of blood T cell repertoires in COVID-19. The repertoire was sequenced with immunoSEQ multiplex PCR; TCRdb's copy has only in-frame clones and lacks some. The repertoire holds roughly 200,000 clones, around four fifths seen once, with roughly 8.7% in the top ten. The CDR3 loop spans 12 amino acids. V gave up 3 bases and J gave up 8 bases, with 11 bases separating them. Per germline, CDR1 SGHRS and CDR2 YFSETQ. The chain is built from TRBV5-1 and TRBJ1-2; D not certain. The source is a middle-aged man with active or convalescent COVID-19. The sample taken for sequencing was peripheral blood. Here the CDR3 reads CASSSEAEGYTF. The CDR3 bases are TGCGCCAGCAGCTCCGAGGCGGAAGGCTACACCTTC.